The 9 T cell receptor beta chains reported below all come from one sample, sequenced in a study of OX40 agonist ivuxolimab in advanced cancers. The assay was immunoSEQ multiplex PCR, and TCRdb's table has in-frame clones only and misses some. The sample lists approximately 50,000 clones, approximately 86% occurring once. Here the sequenced sample was CD4+ or CD8+ T cells sorted from blood, taken in a trial of the OX40 agonist ivuxolimab. These receptors all come from an adult with an advanced solid tumor such as melanoma, head and neck, liver or kidney cancer.

The chain combines TRBV6-5 with TRBJ2-5; the D gene is possibly TRBD2 (5 bases). Germline V gene data show CDR1 as MNHEY and CDR2 as SVGAGI. Trimming shortened V by 7 bases and J by 5 bases, and 11 bases separated the two germline ends. CDR3 length equals 12 residues. CDR3 DNA sequence: TGTGCCAGCAATGACCCGGGGGAGACCCAGTACTTC. This codes for CASNDPGETQYF.

The chain is built from TRBV7-9 and TRBJ2-7; 7 nucleotides align to TRBD1. V lost 5 bases and J lost 5; bases outside the gene matches: 12. The CDR3 spans 15 residues. Germline CDR1 and CDR2: SEHNR and FQNEAQ (reference sequence). The CDR3 DNA is TGTGCCAGCAGCCTCCTTACGACAGGGTTCCACGAGCAGTACTTC. It yields the protein CASSLLTTGFHEQYF.

This chain connects TRBV28 to TRBJ2-3, with D maybe TRBD2 (6 bases). The V end lost 3 bases, the J end lost 0 bases, and 10 bases lay between the germline ends. Per germline, CDR1 MDHEN and CDR2 SYDVKM. The CDR3 is 15 amino acids. DNA of the CDR3: TGTGCCAGCAGTTTCACGGGGGTAAGCACAGATACGCAGTATTTT. Translated, it gives CASSFTGVSTDTQYF.

The chain uses TRBV4-2 and TRBJ2-5; maybe TRBD1 (6 bases). The length of the CDR3 is 15 residues. Trimming shortened V by 1 base and J by 1 base, and 10 bases separated the two germline ends. Germline V gives CDR1 LGHNA, CDR2 YNFKEQ. Here the CDR3 reads CASSQVGQTQETQYF. The CDR3 DNA is TGTGCCAGCAGCCAAGTCGGACAGACCCAAGAGACCCAGTACTTC.

The chain uses TRBV28 and TRBJ1-1; the D is unclear. The ends were cut back, 5 bases at V and 3 bases at J, with 16 bases in the middle. This CDR3 region has 15 residues. CDR1 and CDR2 (germline): MDHEN, SYDVKM. DNA for the CDR3: TGTGCCAGCAGTCCAACCCTAGGGTTCGACACTGAAGCTTTCTTT. It specifies CASSPTLGFDTEAFF.

The J gene is TRBJ2-3, the V gene TRBV7-2, with D perhaps given as TRBD1 or TRBD2 (6 bases each). V was trimmed by 6 bases and J by 5 bases, leaving 18 bases between them. In germline, CDR1 is SGHTA, CDR2 FQGNSA. The CDR3 is 15 residues long. CDR3 nucleotides: TGTGCCAGCAGGGGGGCTATCGGGAGTGTAGATACGCAGTATTTT. Translating gives CASRGAIGSVDTQYF.

The chain combines TRBV4-1 with TRBJ1-4, with D perhaps matching TRBD1 (6 bases). The germline CDR1 and CDR2 sequences are MGHRA and YSYEKL. With 5 bases removed from V and 3 bases from J, the gap between germline ends came to 13 bases. The CDR3 is 15 residues long. CDR3 amino acids: CASSWPGASNEKLFF. The CDR3 DNA is TGCGCCAGCAGCTGGCCAGGGGCGTCTAATGAAAAACTGTTTTTT.

This chain links TRBV4-1 with TRBJ2-1; 11 bases agree with TRBD2. Germline CDR1 is MGHRA and CDR2 is YSYEKL. After removal of 1 base from V and 9 bases from J, the junction contained 8 bases not matched to a gene. The CDR3 has 16 amino acids. The chain's CDR3 is CASSQVLAGGPSEQFF. CDR3 in DNA: TGCGCCAGCAGCCAAGTATTAGCGGGAGGGCCCAGTGAGCAGTTCTTC.

V usage is TRBV19 and J usage is TRBJ2-7; possibly TRBD1 for D (6 bases). Germline-derived CDR1 and CDR2 are LNHDA and SQIVND (reference sequence). Trimming stripped 5 bases from V and 9 bases from J, with 14 bases between. The length of the CDR3 is 12 residues. The CDR3 nucleotides are TGTGCCAGTAGTGCAAACAGGGTGGCGCAGTACTTC. Translation: CASSANRVAQYF. Filled out from reference TRBV19 and TRBJ2-7, the complete variable domain reads DGGITQSPKYLFRKEGQNVTLSCEQNLNHDAMYWYRQDPGQGLRLIYYSQIVNDFQKGDIAEGYSVSREKKESFPLTVTSAQKNPTAFYLCASSANRVAQYFGPGTRLTVT.